The 30 T cell receptor beta chains reported below all come from one sample, sequenced in a study of Graves' ophthalmopathy and Graves' hyperthyroidism. Researchers took RNA transcripts and amplified TCR beta CDR3 regions from them. The library came from an HTBI-primed first-round RT-PCR and a second-round multiplex PCR. One entry per CDR3 protein results from TCRdb running MiXCR on the multiplex PCR reads. This sample has approximately 640,000 distinct CDR3 sequences, with about 41% found just once. Sequenced: peripheral blood. The receptors stem from an adult man with Graves' ophthalmopathy.

Many counts were recorded for this clonotype. V is TRBV7-2 and J is TRBJ1-5, with D unclear. CDR3 size: 14 residues. The V and J ends lost 5 bases and 3 bases respectively, with 11 bases between them. Germline V lookup: CDR1 SGHTA, CDR2 FQGNSA. As DNA, the CDR3 is TGTGCCAGCAGCCCGGACGGTAACAATCAGCCCCAGCATTTT. It translates to CASSPDGNNQPQHF.

The chain combines TRBV4-1 with TRBJ2-5; D unresolved. In germline, CDR1 is MGHRA, CDR2 YSYEKL. Trimming removed 1 base at V and 9 bases at J, with 12 bases between. This CDR3 region has 13 residues. CDR3 bases: TGCGCCAGCAGCCAAGGAACGGTTCAGCCCCAGTACTTC. Residues: CASSQGTVQPQYF.

This clonotype was picked up a small number of times. The chain couples TRBV5-1 to TRBJ2-7; 9 bases line up with TRBD1. J was trimmed by 3 bases and V by 0 bases; bases with no gene match: 10. CDR3 size: 17 residues. Germline V gene data show CDR1 as SGHRS and CDR2 as YFSETQ. CDR3 residues: CASSLGRTGGGGYEQYF. The CDR3 DNA reads as TGCGCCAGCAGCTTGGGGCGCACAGGGGGCGGTGGCTACGAGCAGTACTTC. Full variable domain (remainder filled in from reference TRBV5-1 and TRBJ2-7): KAGVTQTPRYLIKTRGQQVTLSCSPISGHRSVSWYQQTPGQGLQFLFEYFSETQRNKGNFPGRFSGRQFSNSRSEMNVSTLELGDSALYLCASSLGRTGGGGYEQYFGPGTRLTVT.

Concerning this clonotype: An end of the junction does not agree with germline; a read error may underlie this. The chain couples TRBV2 to TRBJ1-5; TRBD1 aligns across 9 bases. CDR3 length equals 19 residues. The germline CDR1 and CDR2 sequences are SNHLY and FYNNEI. The CDR3 is CASSQIHRGPVRGNQPQHF. The CDR3 coding sequence is TGCGCCAGCAGCCAGATCCACAGGGGGCCAGTTCGCGGCAATCAGCCCCAGCATTTT.

The rearrangement joins TRBV29-1 to TRBJ2-7, with a tentative D call TRBD1 (6 bases). The CDR3 spans 12 residues. The germline CDR1 and CDR2 sequences are SQVTM and ANQGSEA. In nucleotides, the CDR3 is TGCAGTTCTACAGGGATCCACTACGAGCAGTACTTC. Translating it yields CSSTGIHYEQYF.

J is TRBJ2-7 and V is TRBV7-2; 11 nucleotides agree with TRBD1. The V segment lost 11 bases and the J segment 1 base; nucleotides outside the gene matches: 7. CDR1 and CDR2 (germline): SGHTA, FQGNSA. The CDR3 is 14 amino acids. CDR3 in amino acids: CAWKGQGASYEQYF. CDR3 DNA sequence: TGTGCCTGGAAAGGACAGGGGGCTTCCTACGAGCAGTACTTC.

This clonotype was recorded at least ten times. CDR3 protein: CSARGVRETQYF. CDR3 DNA sequence: TGCAGTGCTAGAGGGGTTCGAGAGACCCAGTACTTC. This sequence joins TRBV20-1 and TRBJ2-5, with D uncertain. Germline V gene lookup returns CDR1 DFQATT and CDR2 SNEGSKA (reference sequence). The CDR3 runs to 12 residues. Trimming cost V 1 base and J 4 bases, with 7 bases left between them.

Turning to this clonotype: One end of the junction varies from germline; a read error may be responsible. The chain uses TRBV19 and TRBJ2-2; perhaps TRBD1 as D (6 bases). The CDR3 sequence is 15 residues long. The V gene's germline CDR1 is LNHDA and CDR2 SQIVND (reference sequence). The CDR3 DNA is TGTGCCAGTAGTACCCGACAGGACAACACCGGGGAGCTGCTTTTT. Residues: CASSTRQDNTGELLF.

This clonotype was seen a few times. CDR3 bases: TGTGCCAGCAGCCCCCCCGGGGGCGTCTGGAACACTGAAGCTTTCTTT. Protein product: CASSPPGGVWNTEAFF. This sequence joins TRBV7-9 and TRBJ1-1, with D possibly matching TRBD1 (6 bases). Trimming took 5 bases from V and 1 from J, leaving 17 bases between them. The CDR3 contains 16 residues. CDR1 and CDR2 (germline): SEHNR, FQNEAQ (reference sequence).

The sample holds many counts of this clonotype. The gene calls are TRBV12-3 or TRBV12-4 and TRBJ1-6, with D possibly TRBD1 on 5 matching bases. There are 14 residues in the CDR3. Trimming stripped 0 bases from V and 10 bases from J, with 10 bases between. In DNA, the CDR3 is TGTGCCAGCAGTTTAGCCGGGGCAAGATCACCCCTCCACTTT. Its protein is CASSLAGARSPLHF.

This clonotype has just a few counts. The chain combines TRBV12-3 or TRBV12-4 with TRBJ2-7, with D possibly called TRBD1 or TRBD2 (5 bases each). Between the trimmed V and J ends, which lost 7 bases and 5 bases, there was a span of 9 bases. The CDR3 contains 11 residues. Here the CDR3 reads CASTWGNEQYF. DNA for the CDR3: TGTGCCAGCACTTGGGGGAACGAGCAGTACTTC.

Of note for this clonotype: This may be a read error: a much more frequent sequence differs by one nucleotide. The CDR3 coding sequence is TGCAGTGCTAGCCCCCCGGTTGGGACCCAGTGCTTC. This encodes CSASPPVGTQCF. V gene TRBV20-1 combines with J gene TRBJ2-5; either TRBD1 or TRBD2 may fit D (5 bases each). CDR3 length: 12 residues. CDR1 is DFQATT and CDR2 is SNEGSKA in the germline V gene (reference sequence).

This clonotype occurred a few times. This sequence joins TRBV6-5 and TRBJ2-5, with D unresolved. The length of the CDR3 is 16 residues. Trimming stripped 6 bases from V and 2 bases from J, with 19 bases between. CDR1 is MNHEY and CDR2 is SVGAGI in the germline V gene. CDR3 loop: CASSSHRATMQETQYF. CDR3 nucleotide sequence: TGTGCCAGCAGCTCGCACCGGGCCACAATGCAAGAGACCCAGTACTTC.

This clonotype was detected only a few times. The chain joins TRBV20-1 to TRBJ2-7, with D perhaps TRBD2 (5 bases). The V end was cut by 0 bases, the J end by 3 bases, with 18 bases between. This CDR3 comprises 16 residues. Per the germline V gene, CDR1 is DFQATT and CDR2 is SNEGSKA (reference sequence). Written as DNA, the CDR3 is TGCAGTGCTAGAGATAAGCTGTCGTATCGGGGCTACGAGCAGTACTTC. Translated, it gives CSARDKLSYRGYEQYF.

As to this clonotype: A much larger clone differs from this one at a single base, so this may be a read error. The chain combines TRBV20-1 with TRBJ1-3, with a tentative D call TRBD1 (5 bases). This CDR3 comprises 14 residues. From germline, CDR1 is DFQATT and CDR2 SNEGSKA (reference sequence). CDR3 residues: CSARELGAGNTMYF. The CDR3 bases are TGCAGTGCTAGAGAGTTAGGGGCTGGAAACACCATGTATTTT.

The chain employs TRBV11-2 and TRBJ2-7; TRBD2 is a possible D gene (5 bases). Germline V gives CDR1 SGHAT, CDR2 FQNNGV. The CDR3 is 14 amino acids. Trimming removed 5 bases from V and 3 bases from J, with 14 bases in between. The CDR3 region is CASSTGKGNYEQYF. In nucleotides, the CDR3 is TGTGCCAGCAGCACCGGGAAAGGTAACTACGAGCAGTACTTC.

Comments on this clonotype: This may be a read error: a much more frequent sequence differs by one nucleotide. This chain uses TRBV5-1 with TRBJ2-7; D not resolved. Germline values: CDR1 SGHRS, CDR2 YFSETQ. Trimming pared 3 bases from V and 6 bases from J, leaving 10 bases between. The CDR3 is 12 residues long. The CDR3 nucleotides are TGCGCCAGCAGCTCGGGTGGGATCGAGCAGTACTTC. Translating gives CASSSGGIEQYF.

This clonotype was seen ten or more times. The gene calls are TRBV12-3 or TRBV12-4 and TRBJ1-1; TRBD1 agrees at 8 bases. J gave up 6 bases and V 5 bases, and 11 bases lay outside the gene matches. The CDR3 has 15 amino acids. The CDR3 loop is CASSATGQGRSEAFF. In DNA form, the CDR3 reads TGTGCCAGCAGTGCAACCGGACAGGGTCGATCTGAAGCTTTCTTT.

This clonotype was detected only a few times. The rearrangement joins TRBV5-4 to TRBJ2-2; D not resolved. Germline V gene lookup returns CDR1 SGHNT and CDR2 YYREEE (reference sequence). This CDR3 comprises 15 residues. V lost 6 bases and J lost 5, with 17 bases in between. CDR3 nucleotide sequence: TGTGCCAGCACCCCGGGCCATTTTACGACCGGGGAGCTGTTTTTT. It specifies CASTPGHFTTGELFF.

The V and J genes are TRBV4-1 and TRBJ1-1, with D unclear. The germline V gene encodes CDR1 MGHRA and CDR2 YSYEKL. CDR3 length: 15 amino acids. Trimming removed 3 bases from V and 5 bases from J, with 16 bases in between. CDR3 amino acids: CASSQPTWQETEAFF. CDR3 bases: TGCGCCAGCAGCCAGCCGACTTGGCAGGAGACTGAAGCTTTCTTT.

This clonotype has just a few counts. This chain connects TRBV7-9 to TRBJ1-1; TRBD1 agrees at 10 bases. The CDR3 spans 15 residues. Germline V CDR1 and CDR2: SEHNR, FQNEAQ (reference sequence). Trimming removed 5 bases from V and 6 bases from J; junction bases left unmatched: 9. The CDR3 spells CASSPGTGENPEAFF. The CDR3, as DNA: TGTGCCAGCAGCCCCGGGACAGGGGAAAATCCTGAAGCTTTCTTT.

Concerning this clonotype itself: A read error may account for a junction end that differs from germline. The chain uses TRBV6-1 and TRBJ1-2; 8 bases are a match to TRBD1. The CDR3 spans 13 residues. Germline CDR1 and CDR2: MNHNS and SASEGT. CDR3 in DNA: TGTGCCAGCAGTGCGGCAGGGGGCGACGGCTGCACCTTC. This encodes CASSAAGGDGCTF.

This clonotype was detected many times. This chain uses TRBV4-1 with TRBJ1-2, with no clear D. Germline loops: CDR1 MGHRA, CDR2 YSYEKL. The V gene lost 4 bases and the J gene lost 4 bases, with 10 bases spanning the gap. The CDR3 covers 13 residues. CDR3 sequence (DNA): TGCGCCAGCAGCCCAGCGGTGAGCTATGGCTACACCTTC. This codes for CASSPAVSYGYTF.

In regard to this clonotype: One end of the junction fails to match germline, which may point to a read error. The chain is built from TRBV20-1 and TRBJ1-2, with no clear D. The CDR3 covers 14 residues. In germline, CDR1 is DFQATT, CDR2 SNEGSKA (reference sequence). The CDR3 sequence is CSDRDIQLAGGYTF. Here the CDR3 DNA reads TGCAGTGATAGAGATATTCAATTGGCGGGCGGCTACACCTTC.

This chain joins TRBV11-2 and TRBJ1-2, with D possibly matching TRBD1 (5 bases). Trimming shortened V by 8 bases and J by 14 bases, and 21 bases separated the two germline ends. The CDR3 is 12 amino acids. CDR1 is SGHAT and CDR2 is FQNNGV in the germline V gene. Here the CDR3 reads CASQVGQPLLTF. The CDR3 region has the DNA TGTGCCAGCCAAGTGGGGCAGCCTCTACTTACCTTC.

This clonotype was counted many times. The gene calls are TRBV5-1 and TRBJ1-6; the D gene is possibly TRBD1 (5 bases). Germline V gives CDR1 SGHRS, CDR2 YFSETQ. This CDR3 contains 16 residues. V was pared by 0 bases and J by 4 bases, with 11 bases between. For the CDR3, the DNA is TGCGCCAGCAGCTTGGCCGGGACGGATTATAATTCACCCCTCCACTTT. Its protein product is CASSLAGTDYNSPLHF.

The rearrangement uses TRBV2 and TRBJ2-6; D uncertain. The CDR3 runs to 15 residues. Trimming cost V 7 bases and J 5 bases, with 15 bases left between them. CDR1 and CDR2 (germline): SNHLY, FYNNEI. The CDR3 region is CASTVSEDRANVLTF. CDR3 nucleotide sequence: TGTGCCAGCACAGTAAGTGAAGACAGGGCCAACGTCCTGACTTTC.

About this clonotype: This may come from a read error, since a much larger clone is one base off. V is TRBV10-3 and J is TRBJ2-5, with TRBD2 identical over 8 bases. Germline assignment: CDR1 ENHRY and CDR2 SYGVKD. The CDR3 is made up of 15 amino acids. J gave up 7 bases and V 8 bases, and 15 bases lay outside the gene matches. The CDR3 DNA follows: TGTGCCATCTCCTCCCTCCCCGGTCTAGCGGGGACCCAGTACTTC. This codes for CAISSLPGLAGTQYF.

V gene TRBV12-3 or TRBV12-4 combines with J gene TRBJ1-1, with a possible D match to TRBD1 (5 bases). The CDR3 is 13 amino acids. V lost 5 bases, J lost 3 bases, and 10 bases lay in between. The CDR3 coding sequence is TGTGCCAGCAGTCGGGGCGTTTACACTGAAGCTTTCTTT. Translated: CASSRGVYTEAFF.

This clonotype was counted at least ten times. J is TRBJ1-6 and V is TRBV6-6, with D unresolved. CDR1 and CDR2 from the germline V gene are MNHNY and SVGAGI (reference sequence). The CDR3 runs to 10 residues. Trimming removed 6 bases at V and 14 bases at J, with 8 bases between. In DNA, the CDR3 is TGTGCCAGCAGGAAGTATGCCCTCCACTTT. It codes for CASRKYALHF.